This entry concerns a single TCR beta chain. The antigen is undetermined. Germline CDR1 reads MDHEN; CDR2 reads SYDVKM. Trimming took 3 bases from V and 4 from J; bases not matched to a gene: 6. The CDR3 spans 15 residues. The data derive from a study of Ad26.COV2.S vaccination and SARS-CoV-2 variants. General study findings and limits: After vaccination, reports described spike-specific CD8+ and CD4+ T cell responses as showing substantial breadth. Total T cell responses were possibly underestimated by TCR breadth and depth analyses. Whether participants received vaccine or placebo, their non-spike TCR breadth was similar.

Profiled with immunoSEQ multiplex PCR; TCRdb holds only in-frame clones, not every one. Altogether about 87,000 clones are present, approximately 77% being singletons, with the ten largest covering about a sixth. Specimen: peripheral blood, collected after recovery from COVID-19. The chain has TRBV28 and TRBJ1-3, with 7 nucleotides matching TRBD1. The sequence came from a human donor who had recovered from COVID-19. CDR3 DNA: TGTGCCAGCAGTTTGAGGGGGCCGTCGGGAAACACCATATATTTT. This translates into CASSLRGPSGNTIYF.